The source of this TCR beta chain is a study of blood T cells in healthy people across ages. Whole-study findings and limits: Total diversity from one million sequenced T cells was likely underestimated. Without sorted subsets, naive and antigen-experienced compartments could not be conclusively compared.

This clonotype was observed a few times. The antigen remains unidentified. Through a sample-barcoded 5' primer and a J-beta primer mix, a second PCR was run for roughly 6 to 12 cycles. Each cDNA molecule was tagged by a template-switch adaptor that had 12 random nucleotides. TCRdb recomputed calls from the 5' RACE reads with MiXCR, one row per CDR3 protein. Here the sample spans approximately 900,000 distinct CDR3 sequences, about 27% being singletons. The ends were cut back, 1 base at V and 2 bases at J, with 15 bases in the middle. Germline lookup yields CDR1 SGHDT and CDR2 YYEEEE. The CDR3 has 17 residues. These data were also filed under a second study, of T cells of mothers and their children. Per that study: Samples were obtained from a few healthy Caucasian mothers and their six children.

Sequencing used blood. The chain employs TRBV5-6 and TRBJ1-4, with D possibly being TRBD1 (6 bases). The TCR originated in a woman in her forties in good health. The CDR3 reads CASSLLGAAPTNEKLFF. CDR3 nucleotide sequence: TGTGCCAGCAGCTTGTTGGGGGCCGCGCCGACTAATGAAAAACTGTTTTTT.